These 25 T cell receptor beta chains were sequenced from one sample in a study of blood T cell repertoires in COVID-19. Clones were read by immunoSEQ multiplex PCR, and TCRdb kept only the in-frame ones, dropping some. The top ten hold less than 20% of the sample, which has approximately 190,000 clones, around four fifths seen once. Material: peripheral blood. These receptors came from a human donor in a cohort sampled during active COVID-19.

The J gene is TRBJ1-3, the V gene TRBV5-1; possibly TRBD1 for D (5 bases). Germline V gene data show CDR1 as SGHRS and CDR2 as YFSETQ. This CDR3 has 15 residues. The V end was cut by 1 base, the J end by 0 bases, with 8 bases between. In DNA form, the CDR3 reads TGCGCCAGCAGCTTGACCACAGGCTCTGGAAACACCATATATTTT. This sequence encodes CASSLTTGSGNTIYF.

This clone was seen at least ten times. V usage is TRBV5-1 and J usage is TRBJ1-2, with TRBD1 matching over 9 bases. This CDR3 comprises 14 residues. Trimming cost V 4 bases and J 4 bases; bases outside gene matches: 5. Germline V gives CDR1 SGHRS, CDR2 YFSETQ. This chain's CDR3 is CASSTGTGLYGYTF. The CDR3 DNA sequence: TGCGCCAGCAGCACCGGGACAGGGCTCTATGGCTACACCTTC.

On this clone: One end of the junction fails to match germline, which may point to a read error. The chain links TRBV6-5 to TRBJ1-2; 7 positions agree with TRBD1. The CDR3 extends over 12 amino acids. Germline CDR1 and CDR2: MNHEY and SVGAGI. The CDR3 DNA reads as TGTGCCAGCAGTACCTCGACAGGGTCCCTTTTCTTC. Its protein product is CASSTSTGSLFF.

The rearrangement links TRBV18 to TRBJ2-7; D might be TRBD2 (5 bases). V was shortened by 3 bases and J by 0 bases, with 21 bases between the two germline ends. CDR3 size: 18 residues. CDR1 is KGHSH, CDR2 LQKENI, per germline. The CDR3 region has the DNA TGTGCCAGCTCACCCCCCCCCGTTAGCGATGCAACCTCCTACGAGCAGTACTTC. Its translation: CASSPPPVSDATSYEQYF.

The rearrangement uses TRBV18 and TRBJ1-1; TRBD1 is a possible D gene (5 bases). The CDR3 consists of 15 residues. V was pared by 3 bases and J by 1 base, with 12 bases between. CDR1 KGHSH and CDR2 LQKENI come from the germline V gene. CDR3 coding DNA: TGTGCCAGCTCACCGGTTCGGGGGAGGAACACTGAAGCTTTCTTT. Protein product: CASSPVRGRNTEAFF.

V and J are TRBV2 and TRBJ1-5; D not certain. Trimming removed 1 base at V and 7 bases at J, with 8 bases between. Germline V gene sequence: CDR1 SNHLY, CDR2 FYNNEI. The CDR3 contains 13 residues. CDR3 residues: CASSEGSGQPQHF. Written as DNA, the CDR3 is TGTGCCAGCAGTGAAGGGTCCGGGCAGCCCCAGCATTTT. Variable domain in full (rest from reference TRBV2 and TRBJ1-5): EPEVTQTPSHQVTQMGQEVILRCVPISNHLYFYWYRQILGQKVEFLVSFYNNEISEKSEIFDDQFSVERPDGSNFTLKIRSTKLEDSAMYFCASSEGSGQPQHFGDGTRLSIL.

This chain joins TRBV6-1 and TRBJ2-1, with 10 positions matching TRBD2. The CDR3 covers 15 residues. Germline loops: CDR1 MNHNS, CDR2 SASEGT. V lost 3 bases, J lost 8 bases, and 7 bases stayed unmatched. Here the CDR3 DNA reads TGTGCCAGCAGTGACCCCCTAGCGGGAGCCGATGAGCAGTTCTTC. Translating gives CASSDPLAGADEQFF.

This clone was counted a few times. The rearrangement links TRBV11-2 to TRBJ1-6; D gene unclear. Trimming stripped 5 bases from V and 8 bases from J, with 22 bases between. CDR3 length equals 17 residues. Per the germline V gene, CDR1 is SGHAT and CDR2 is FQNNGV. The DNA for the CDR3 is TGTGCCAGCAGCCTACGGCTTCTTCCGGGGAGCCATTCACCCCTCCACTTT. Translation: CASSLRLLPGSHSPLHF.

The gene calls are TRBV7-9 and TRBJ2-2; 9 bases match TRBD1. This CDR3 has 15 residues. The ends lost 3 bases at V and 6 bases at J; junction bases unmatched: 5. The germline V gene has CDR1 SEHNR and CDR2 FQNEAQ (reference sequence). In nucleotides, the CDR3 is TGTGCCAGCAGCTTGGTACAGGGGGCAGCCGGGGAGCTGTTTTTT. This codes for CASSLVQGAAGELFF.

This clone was detected only once. The rearrangement links TRBV24-1 to TRBJ1-3; D is uncertain. CDR1 and CDR2 from the germline V gene are KGHDR and SFDVKD. The CDR3 runs 13 residues. V was clipped by 0 bases and J by 4 bases, with 3 bases between them. CDR3 sequence (DNA): TGTGCCACCAGTGATTTGCTGGGAAACACCATATATTTT. It encodes CATSDLLGNTIYF.

This chain joins TRBV9 and TRBJ2-3, with D unclear. The germline gives CDR1 SGDLS, CDR2 YYNGEE. V was trimmed by 0 bases and J by 2 bases, leaving 4 bases between them. The CDR3 has 13 residues. For the CDR3, the DNA is TGTGCCAGCAGCGTAGTATCCACAGATACGCAGTATTTT. Translated: CASSVVSTDTQYF.

This chain connects TRBV5-1 to TRBJ2-5, with 10 bases matching TRBD2. The CDR3 totals 16 residues. The germline gives CDR1 SGHRS, CDR2 YFSETQ. The V gene end was trimmed by 4 bases and the J gene end by 4 bases; junction bases not matched to a gene: 10. The CDR3 DNA reads as TGCGCCAGCAGCCCTGTTAGCGGGAGGACTGGAGAGACCCAGTACTTC. It encodes CASSPVSGRTGETQYF.

The chain is built from TRBV5-8 and TRBJ1-5, with a tentative D call TRBD1 (5 bases). Looked up from germline, CDR1 is SGHTS and CDR2 is YDEGEE. Trimming took 2 bases from V and 2 from J, leaving 17 bases between them. The CDR3 sequence is 17 residues long. In nucleotides, the CDR3 is TGTGCCAGCAGCTTAGGTCAGGGACTGTGGGGCAATCAGCCCCAGCATTTT. This sequence encodes CASSLGQGLWGNQPQHF. Combining the CDR3 with reference TRBV5-8 and TRBJ1-5 gives the whole variable domain EAGVTQSPTHLIKTRGQQATLRCSPISGHTSVYWYQQALGLGLQFLLWYDEGEERNRGNFPPRFSGRQFPNYSSELNVNALELEDSALYLCASSLGQGLWGNQPQHFGDGTRLSIL.

Judged by abundance, this clone is medium-sized. The chain joins TRBV24-1 to TRBJ2-2, with TRBD2 matching 7 bases. J lost 7 bases, V lost 1 base, and 8 bases had no gene match. This CDR3 has 16 residues. The V gene's germline CDR1 is KGHDR and CDR2 SFDVKD. CDR3 loop: CATSDFSREVIGELFF. The CDR3 region has the DNA TGTGCCACCAGTGATTTTTCCCGGGAGGTTATCGGGGAGCTGTTTTTT.

The chain couples TRBV9 to TRBJ2-2, with D unclear. The V gene lost 4 bases and the J gene lost 9 bases, with 16 bases spanning the gap. The CDR3 contains 14 residues. The germline V gene has CDR1 SGDLS and CDR2 YYNGEE. The CDR3 reads CASSPHPVLRELFF. DNA of the CDR3: TGTGCCAGCAGCCCACACCCTGTCCTCAGGGAGCTGTTTTTT. The variable domain in full, completed from reference TRBV9 and TRBJ2-2, reads DSGVTQTPKHLITATGQRVTLRCSPRSGDLSVYWYQQSLDQGLQFLIQYYNGEERAKGNILERFSAQQFPDLHSELNLSSLELGDSALYFCASSPHPVLRELFFGEGSRLTVL.

The gene calls are TRBV2 and TRBJ1-5; the D is unclear. The CDR3 totals 15 residues. V was shortened by 2 bases and J by 2 bases, with 10 bases between the two germline ends. Germline CDR1 SNHLY, CDR2 FYNNEI. The CDR3 DNA reads TGTGCCAGCAGTGAAAGACTACTGCGCAATCAGCCCCAGCATTTT. The encoded protein is CASSERLLRNQPQHF.

The J gene is TRBJ1-4, the V gene TRBV5-1; perhaps TRBD1 as D (6 bases). CDR1 is SGHRS and CDR2 is YFSETQ in the germline V gene. The CDR3 is 16 amino acids. V was shortened by 4 bases and J by 0 bases, with 13 bases between the two germline ends. The CDR3 is CASSHGQTATNEKLFF. Here the CDR3 DNA reads TGCGCCAGCAGCCACGGACAGACTGCAACTAATGAAAAACTGTTTTTT.

This rearrangement joins TRBV5-1 to TRBJ2-1; possible D gene TRBD2, 6 bases. V was pared by 1 base and J by 6 bases, with 11 bases between. The CDR3 extends over 14 amino acids. CDR1 and CDR2 from the germline V gene are SGHRS and YFSETQ. CDR3 sequence: CASSLLGTANEQFF. The CDR3 DNA is TGCGCCAGCAGCTTGCTTGGGACTGCCAATGAGCAGTTCTTC.

This clone turned up a few times. The chain carries TRBV5-4 and TRBJ2-3; the match to TRBD1 covers 7 bases. The trim removed 4 bases at V and 1 base at J, leaving 9 bases unmatched. There are 16 residues in the CDR3. Germline assignment: CDR1 SGHNT and CDR2 YYREEE (reference sequence). The CDR3 reads CASSPPPGTGTDTQYF. CDR3 DNA: TGTGCCAGCAGCCCTCCCCCCGGGACAGGCACAGATACGCAGTATTTT.

This rearrangement joins TRBV11-1 to TRBJ1-4; D remains ambiguous. Germline CDR1 SGHAT, CDR2 FQDESV (reference sequence). Trimming took off 5 bases at V and 6 bases at J, with 13 bases between the two ends. The CDR3 extends over 14 amino acids. The CDR3 loop is CASSEGRNHEKLFF. The CDR3 DNA sequence: TGTGCCAGCAGCGAAGGGAGGAACCATGAAAAACTGTTTTTT. Looking up the rest from reference TRBV11-1 and TRBJ1-4 gives the full variable domain: EAEVAQSPRYKITEKSQAVAFWCDPISGHATLYWYRQILGQGPELLVQFQDESVVDDSQLPKDRFSAERLKGVDSTLKIQPAELGDSAMYLCASSEGRNHEKLFFGSGTQLSVL.

The chain joins TRBV10-3 to TRBJ2-2; D possibly corresponds to TRBD2 (6 bases). Deletions cut 9 bases from V and 0 bases from J, with 11 bases between. Looked up from germline, CDR1 is ENHRY and CDR2 is SYGVKD. The CDR3 sequence is 14 residues long. CDR3 DNA: TGTGCCATGCGGGGAGTAGCGAACACCGGGGAGCTGTTTTTT. Amino acids: CAMRGVANTGELFF.

This chain links TRBV5-1 with TRBJ2-5; perhaps TRBD1 as D (5 bases). There are 13 residues in the CDR3. Germline CDR1 and CDR2: SGHRS and YFSETQ. Trimming left V 5 bases short and J 5 bases short, with 13 bases between. CDR3 residues: CASSRQRLETQYF. In DNA, the CDR3 is TGCGCCAGCAGTAGACAGCGACTGGAGACCCAGTACTTC.

The chain joins TRBV6-5 to TRBJ2-2; D gene ambiguous. CDR3 length: 15 amino acids. Trimming removed 11 bases at V and 2 bases at J, with 18 bases between. Germline CDR1 reads MNHEY; CDR2 reads SVGAGI. The CDR3 DNA follows: TGTGCCGGTAAATCGAGCCCAGGCAACACCGGGGAGCTGTTTTTT. It translates to CAGKSSPGNTGELFF.

The chain has TRBV7-9 and TRBJ1-1, with a possible D match to TRBD1 (6 bases). With 3 bases removed from V and 5 bases from J, the gap between germline ends came to 10 bases. The CDR3 is made up of 13 amino acids. Germline V gene sequence: CDR1 SEHNR, CDR2 FQNEAQ (reference sequence). This chain's CDR3 is CASSLQGFTEAFF. The CDR3, as DNA: TGTGCCAGCAGCTTGCAGGGGTTTACTGAAGCTTTCTTT.

V and J are TRBV5-1 and TRBJ2-7; D unresolved. Trimming cost V 0 bases and J 4 bases, with 5 bases left between them. The germline gives CDR1 SGHRS, CDR2 YFSETQ. The CDR3 is 12 residues long. Here the CDR3 reads CASSLEAYEQYF. In nucleotides, the CDR3 is TGCGCCAGCAGCTTGGAAGCTTACGAGCAGTACTTC. The whole variable domain, filled in from reference TRBV5-1 and TRBJ2-7, reads KAGVTQTPRYLIKTRGQQVTLSCSPISGHRSVSWYQQTPGQGLQFLFEYFSETQRNKGNFPGRFSGRQFSNSRSEMNVSTLELGDSALYLCASSLEAYEQYFGPGTRLTVT.